The rows below give T cell receptor beta chains drawn from one sample of a study of OX40 agonist ivuxolimab in advanced cancers. Measured with immunoSEQ multiplex PCR; TCRdb has only the in-frame clones, and not every one. The table records about 53,000 clones, around 89% of them present only once. The sequences come from CD4+ or CD8+ T cells sorted from blood, collected in a trial of the OX40 agonist ivuxolimab. These TCRs come from an adult with an advanced solid tumor such as melanoma, head and neck, liver or kidney cancer. CDR3s include the opening cysteine and the closing phenylalanine or tryptophan.

V	length	J	CDR3
TRBV4-3	14	TRBJ2-1	CASSQALLGNEQFF
TRBV19	14	TRBJ2-5	CASTGTTNGETQYF
TRBV19	21	TRBJ2-1	CASSIDRDSGRWGGSYNEQFF
TRBV7-8	13	TRBJ2-7	CASSLAGISEQYF
TRBV19	14	TRBJ2-7	CASSTGQGFNEQYF
TRBV11-3	15	TRBJ2-2	CASSVGTGVAGELFF
TRBV5-1	15	TRBJ2-5	CASSSRTGGGETQYF
TRBV18	16	TRBJ2-6	CASSLGRVSGANVLTF
TRBV5-1	13	TRBJ1-5	CASSLAPNQPQHF
TRBV7-9	12	TRBJ2-3	CASSLDTDTQYF
TRBV10-3	13	TRBJ2-2	CATGGRNTGELFF
TRBV28	15	TRBJ1-2	CASSFNGQNNYGYTF
TRBV11-3	13	TRBJ2-7	CASSQGGSYEQYF
TRBV19	13	TRBJ1-3	CASSLRTGNTIYF
TRBV28	13	TRBJ1-3	CASSLWAGNTIYF
TRBV5-1	15	TRBJ2-3	CASSLVADSTDTQYF
TRBV19	16	TRBJ2-2	CAIGPSGGINTGELFF
TRBV7-9	14	TRBJ2-1	CASSLVEYYNEQFF
TRBV5-1	15	TRBJ1-4	CASSLVPGQVEKLFF
TRBV19	16	TRBJ2-2	CASSPDRPGDTGELFF
TRBV19	13	TRBJ1-2	CASSPGQTYGYTF
TRBV6-6	15	TRBJ2-1	CASSRDLSSYNEQFF
TRBV28	14	TRBJ2-1	CASTGGVSYNEQFF
TRBV5-1	14	TRBJ2-2	CASSSLLNTGELFF
TRBV6-1	13	TRBJ2-5	CASSEVSGETQYF
TRBV2	15	TRBJ1-5	CASTPAGGGDQPQHF
TRBV2	14	TRBJ2-3	CASSEVPSANTQYF
TRBV5-4	16	TRBJ1-4	CASSSGTGGTNEKLFF
TRBV29-1	13	TRBJ2-7	CSVEAGGYYEQYF
TRBV2	15	TRBJ2-1	CASSENGGRHDEQFF
TRBV9	15	TRBJ2-7	CASSLGLSGAYEQYF
TRBV30	13	TRBJ2-5	CAWSGDARETQYF
TRBV30	14	TRBJ1-3	CAWRAGGSGNTIYF